The rows below give T cell receptor beta chains drawn from one sample of a study of CD8 T cells in ankylosing spondylitis. TCRdb recomputed calls from the 5' RACE reads with MiXCR, one row per CDR3 protein. The sample yields about 330,000 distinct CDR3 sequences, roughly 8% seen once. The sample was blood, either unsorted or a sorted T cell fraction (not recorded which). Receptor source: a male donor with ankylosing spondylitis. CDR3s leave out the opening cysteine and the closing phenylalanine or tryptophan. The D gene is left open where the match is weak.

j_call: TRBJ2-1; v_call: TRBV14; d_call: TRBD2; cdr3_aa: ASSPPLAGEVEQF
j_call: TRBJ1-4; v_call: TRBV7-8; d_call: TRBD1; cdr3_aa: ASSFPWDRAATNEKLF
j_call: TRBJ2-3; v_call: TRBV10-3; d_call: NA; cdr3_aa: AISGTLDPTDTQY
j_call: TRBJ2-1; v_call: TRBV14; d_call: TRBD2; cdr3_aa: ASSHRLAGVYNEQF
j_call: TRBJ1-2; v_call: TRBV29-1; d_call: NA; cdr3_aa: SVGQDGYT
j_call: TRBJ2-7; v_call: TRBV7-6; d_call: TRBD2; cdr3_aa: ASSYASGSTYEQY
j_call: TRBJ1-2; v_call: TRBV20-1; d_call: NA; cdr3_aa: SARGGDYGYT
j_call: TRBJ2-1; v_call: TRBV6-4; d_call: NA; cdr3_aa: ASSVLAGNEQF
j_call: TRBJ1-4; v_call: TRBV20-1; d_call: TRBD1; cdr3_aa: SALDRDNEKLF
j_call: TRBJ1-1; v_call: TRBV7-2; d_call: TRBD1; cdr3_aa: ASSLAVDRVSEAF
j_call: TRBJ2-7; v_call: TRBV7-6; d_call: NA; cdr3_aa: ASSLSLQAGEQY
j_call: TRBJ1-2; v_call: TRBV11-2; d_call: NA; cdr3_aa: ASSQGGGHGYGYT
j_call: TRBJ2-3; v_call: TRBV6-1; d_call: NA; cdr3_aa: ASSDRGRPSTDTQY
j_call: TRBJ2-7; v_call: TRBV14; d_call: NA; cdr3_aa: ASSQSRSRPYEQY
j_call: TRBJ2-2; v_call: TRBV29-1; d_call: NA; cdr3_aa: SVGGSGELF
j_call: TRBJ2-3; v_call: TRBV12-3/TRBV12-4; d_call: TRBD2; cdr3_aa: ASSRLLAGVTDTQY
j_call: TRBJ2-3; v_call: TRBV14; d_call: NA; cdr3_aa: ASSQDRSALTQY
j_call: TRBJ2-1; v_call: TRBV30; d_call: NA; cdr3_aa: AWSNRVDNEQF
j_call: TRBJ2-3; v_call: TRBV7-8; d_call: NA; cdr3_aa: ASSPILGTDTQY
j_call: TRBJ1-4; v_call: TRBV5-1; d_call: NA; cdr3_aa: ASSLGTYGEKLF
j_call: TRBJ2-7; v_call: TRBV19; d_call: TRBD1; cdr3_aa: ASRPGQGLYEQY
j_call: TRBJ2-2; v_call: TRBV6-2/TRBV6-3; d_call: NA; cdr3_aa: ASSPTSTWNGGELF